This TCR beta chain came from a study of blood T cells in healthy people across ages. This CDR3 region has 13 residues. Between the trimmed V and J ends, which lost 5 bases and 11 bases, there was a span of 18 bases. In germline, CDR1 is MNHEY, CDR2 SVGEGT. As concerns this clonotype: As yet, its antigen is unknown.

PCR was performed a second time for about 7 to 11 cycles using a sample-barcoded 5' primer and a J-beta primer mix. Each TCR beta cDNA got a 12-nucleotide random molecular identifier. Each sample yielded at least 2.5 million CDR3-containing paired-end reads. TCRdb called the 5' RACE reads again in MiXCR, with one record for every CDR3 protein. The table includes around 670,000 distinct CDR3 sequences, approximately 30% detected once. General observations from the study: Older individuals had lower TCR beta diversity per million T cells (the decline was roughly linear).

Sequencing was done on a sample of blood. The TCR was taken from a woman over 75 in good health. The chain carries TRBV6-2 or TRBV6-3 and TRBJ2-5; TRBD2 is a possible D gene (6 bases). This CDR3 is CASSPGLRNEQYF. The CDR3 nucleotides read TGTGCCAGCAGTCCGGGACTCCGGAATGAGCAGTACTTC.